This TCR beta chain was captured by sequencing in a study of blood T cell repertoires in COVID-19. Study-wide background: Collection of acute and convalescent COVID-19 samples took place in the United States, Italy and Spain.

TCRdb keeps only in-frame clones here, not all; method: immunoSEQ multiplex PCR. The table records fewer than 300,000 clones, roughly 91% of them present only once. Concerning this clone: In the same sample, other DNA sequences code for this CDR3.

Those who participated ranged in age from about 18 to 95 years and resided in approximately 23 US areas. Each participant's cohort was designated according to participant-reported clinical history. Recovery meant two consecutive negative NP/OP PCR tests, professional clearance, or resolved symptoms. Sequencing input: PBMCs or T cells enriched from blood (not recorded which). This sequence originates from a man in his forties who had recovered from COVID-19.

The chain's CDR3 is CASSLRGNYGYTF. The CDR3 DNA reads TGTGCCAGCAGTTTACGGGGAAACTATGGCTACACCTTC. The gene calls are TRBV28 and TRBJ1-2, with unresolved D. V lost 2 bases and J lost 2, with 6 bases in between. This CDR3 has 13 residues. Germline CDR1 reads MDHEN; CDR2 reads SYDVKM.